The table lists the clone carrying this TCR beta chain with many counts. Its antigen is not identified. TCRdb redid the calling of the 5' RACE reads with MiXCR, one entry per CDR3 protein. The data show fewer than 250,000 distinct CDR3 sequences, 30% to 40% seen once. This CDR3 has 16 residues. V was shortened by 7 bases and J by 6 bases, with 25 bases between the two germline ends. Germline V gene data show CDR1 as SGHKS and CDR2 as YYEKEE (reference sequence). This entry comes from a study of CD8 T cells in ankylosing spondylitis. Whole-study findings and limits: Blood from ankylosing spondylitis patients appeared to carry a characteristic eight-variant TCR beta motif.

The clonotype originates from a male donor with ankylosing spondylitis or in good health (not recorded which). The rearrangement joins TRBV5-5 to TRBJ1-2, with D perhaps matching TRBD1 (6 bases). Sequenced material: blood, either unsorted or a sorted T cell fraction (not recorded which). The CDR3 nucleotides read TGTGCCAGCTACGGAGGGGCGATGACAGGTCCGGATGGCTACACCTTC. It specifies CASYGGAMTGPDGYTF.